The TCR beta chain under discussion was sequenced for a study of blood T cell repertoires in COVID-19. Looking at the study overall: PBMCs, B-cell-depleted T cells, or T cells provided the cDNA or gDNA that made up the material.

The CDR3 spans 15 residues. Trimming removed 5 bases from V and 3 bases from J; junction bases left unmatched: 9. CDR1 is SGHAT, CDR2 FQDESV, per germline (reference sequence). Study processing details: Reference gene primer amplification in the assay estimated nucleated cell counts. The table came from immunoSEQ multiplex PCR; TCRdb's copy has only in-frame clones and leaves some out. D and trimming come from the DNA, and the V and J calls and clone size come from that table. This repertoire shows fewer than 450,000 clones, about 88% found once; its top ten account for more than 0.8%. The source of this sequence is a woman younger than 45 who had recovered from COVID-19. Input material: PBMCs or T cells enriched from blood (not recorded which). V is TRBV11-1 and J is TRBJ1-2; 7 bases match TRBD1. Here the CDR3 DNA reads TGTGCCAGCAGCCTCGAGGGGGCCGGCGACTATGGCTACACCTTC. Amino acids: CASSLEGAGDYGYTF.